The 31 T cell receptor beta chains below were found in one sample sequenced in a study of OX40 agonist ivuxolimab in advanced cancers. Data came from immunoSEQ multiplex PCR; TCRdb stores just in-frame clones and leaves some out. The table shows about 71,000 clones, with less than 85% occurring only once. Sequenced here: CD4+ or CD8+ T cells sorted from blood, sampled in a trial of the OX40 agonist ivuxolimab. The receptors shown here come from an adult with an advanced solid tumor such as melanoma, head and neck, liver or kidney cancer.

This chain links TRBV6-5 with TRBJ1-6; D remains unclear. The CDR3 is 15 amino acids. Trimming stripped 0 bases from V and 9 bases from J, with 12 bases between. CDR1 is MNHEY and CDR2 is SVGAGI in the germline V gene. This CDR3 is CASSYSLTQSSPLHF. In DNA form, the CDR3 reads TGTGCCAGCAGTTACTCTCTGACACAGTCTTCACCCCTCCACTTT.

This chain uses TRBV4-1 with TRBJ2-1; D unresolved. CDR3 length equals 14 residues. Germline V gene lookup returns CDR1 MGHRA and CDR2 YSYEKL. Trimming cost V 4 bases and J 3 bases, with 10 bases left between them. CDR3 nucleotide sequence: TGCGCCAGCAGCCGCGGTACCAGCTACAATGAGCAGTTCTTC. It is translated as CASSRGTSYNEQFF.

The chain couples TRBV5-8 to TRBJ1-2; D is unclear. V gave up 0 bases and J gave up 8 bases, with 2 bases separating them. This CDR3 contains 10 residues. The germline V gene encodes CDR1 SGHTS and CDR2 YDEGEE. The CDR3: CASSLGGYTF. DNA for the CDR3: TGTGCCAGCAGCTTGGGCGGCTACACCTTC.

The chain recombines TRBV7-3 with TRBJ2-3; D gene uncertain. The CDR3 has 13 amino acids. With 2 bases removed from V and 5 bases from J, the gap between germline ends came to 8 bases. Germline lookup yields CDR1 SGHTA and CDR2 FQGTGA. The CDR3 bases are TGTGCCAGCAGCTTAGCCTTTAGAGATACGCAGTATTTT. It encodes CASSLAFRDTQYF.

This chain uses TRBV10-3 with TRBJ2-5; perhaps TRBD1 as D (5 bases). V was clipped by 3 bases and J by 5 bases, with 16 bases between them. CDR1 is ENHRY and CDR2 is SYGVKD in the germline V gene. This CDR3 spans 15 amino acids. CDR3 loop: CAISDLGQGTETQYF. CDR3 nucleotides: TGTGCCATCAGTGATTTAGGGCAGGGCACGGAGACCCAGTACTTC.

This clone occurred a few times. V gene TRBV6-1 combines with J gene TRBJ2-7; 9 bases map to TRBD2. Trimming took 4 bases from V and 2 from J; bases not matched to a gene: 9. Looked up from germline, CDR1 is MNHNS and CDR2 is SASEGT. CDR3 length equals 16 residues. The CDR3 DNA follows: TGTGCCAGCAGTGCAACCCTAGCGGGAACCACCTACGAGCAGTACTTC. It codes for CASSATLAGTTYEQYF.

This clone appeared a few times. The chain has TRBV20-1 and TRBJ2-5; the D is unclear. Between the trimmed V and J ends, which lost 5 bases and 3 bases, there was a span of 4 bases. CDR1 is DFQATT, CDR2 SNEGSKA, per germline (reference sequence). The CDR3 is 10 amino acids. The CDR3: CSAVEETQYF. The CDR3 DNA is TGCAGTGCTGTGGAAGAGACCCAGTACTTC.

CDR3 loop: CASSPWTSGPNEQFF. The CDR3 nucleotides are TGTGCCAGCAGCCCGTGGACTAGCGGGCCAAATGAGCAGTTCTTC. The J gene is TRBJ2-1, the V gene TRBV7-2; 11 nucleotides line up with TRBD2. Per the germline V gene, CDR1 is SGHTA and CDR2 is FQGNSA. Trimming cost V 5 bases and J 7 bases; bases outside gene matches: 7. This CDR3 is built from 15 residues.

This sequence joins TRBV19 and TRBJ2-3; D tentatively fits TRBD1 or TRBD2 (5 bases each). V shed 5 bases and J shed 0 bases, with 6 bases lying between them. CDR1 is LNHDA, CDR2 SQIVND, per germline (reference sequence). The CDR3 has 13 residues. CDR3 amino acids: CASSRDSTDTQYF. The DNA of the CDR3 is TGTGCCAGTAGTCGGGACAGCACAGATACGCAGTATTTT.

This clone was seen only a few times. The V call is TRBV5-6, the J call TRBJ1-1; D is possibly TRBD1 (6 bases). Trimming cost V 0 bases and J 12 bases, with 21 bases left between them. The CDR3 is 15 amino acids. Looked up from germline, CDR1 is SGHDT and CDR2 is YYEEEE. In DNA, the CDR3 is TGTGCCAGCAGCTTGGACGGGATGGGGGCCTTGGAAACTTTCTTT. Amino acids: CASSLDGMGALETFF.

This rearrangement joins TRBV4-1 to TRBJ2-3; D not resolved. CDR1 is MGHRA, CDR2 YSYEKL, per germline. The CDR3 length is 12 residues. Between the trimmed V and J ends, which lost 0 bases and 6 bases, there was a span of 4 bases. The CDR3 sequence is CASSQEGDTQYF. The CDR3 DNA sequence: TGCGCCAGCAGCCAAGAAGGGGATACGCAGTATTTT.

This clone occurred once. The J gene is TRBJ1-2, the V gene TRBV6-5, with 8 bases fitting TRBD1. CDR1 is MNHEY and CDR2 is SVGAGI in the germline V gene. The J segment lost 5 bases and the V segment lost 7 bases, leaving 6 bases of the junction unmatched. This CDR3 comprises 13 residues. The CDR3 DNA reads as TGTGCCAGCAAGGACAGGGTCGGGTATGGCTACACCTTC. This translates into CASKDRVGYGYTF.

This clone was picked up one time. CDR3 sequence: CASSNPGFPWGYTF. CDR3 in DNA: TGTGCCAGTAGTAACCCGGGCTTCCCCTGGGGCTACACCTTC. The rearrangement joins TRBV19 to TRBJ1-2; D call uncertain. This CDR3 has 14 residues. With 4 bases removed from V and 8 bases from J, the gap between germline ends came to 17 bases. Germline V CDR1 and CDR2: LNHDA, SQIVND (reference sequence).

The V gene is TRBV5-1, the J gene TRBJ2-5, with TRBD2 matching 8 bases. The CDR3 sequence is 15 residues long. Germline loops: CDR1 SGHRS, CDR2 YFSETQ. After removal of 4 bases from V and 1 base from J, the junction contained 6 bases not matched to a gene. CDR3 nucleotide sequence: TGCGCCAGCAGCCTGTTGACTAGCGCCCAAGAGACCCAGTACTTC. The encoded protein is CASSLLTSAQETQYF.

The CDR3 region is CASQTSGTAGELFF. In DNA form, the CDR3 reads TGTGCCAGCCAGACTAGCGGTACTGCCGGGGAGCTGTTTTTT. This chain joins TRBV14 and TRBJ2-2, with 9 bases identical to TRBD2. V shed 8 bases, J shed 6 bases, and the junction held 7 bases outside the gene matches. The CDR3 is made up of 14 amino acids. Germline CDR1 is SGHDN and CDR2 is FVKESK.

CDR3 in amino acids: CASSDRGGPGTGELFF. In DNA, the CDR3 is TGTGCCAGCTCAGACAGAGGGGGTCCTGGCACCGGGGAGCTGTTTTTT. V gene TRBV18 combines with J gene TRBJ2-2; tentatively, D is TRBD1 (6 bases). Trimming stripped 5 bases from V and 4 bases from J, with 17 bases between. This CDR3 has 16 amino acids. Germline V gene sequence: CDR1 KGHSH, CDR2 LQKENI.

As to this clone: A read error may account for a junction end that differs from germline. This same CDR3 is encoded by further DNA sequences in the sample. V is TRBV29-1 and J is TRBJ2-3; a possible D gene is TRBD2 (6 bases). The CDR3 length is 14 residues. Germline V gives CDR1 SQVTM, CDR2 ANQGSEA. The CDR3 DNA is TGTAGCGGAGGAGCGGGCCGAAGCACAGATACGCAGTATTTT. Encoded protein: CSGGAGRSTDTQYF.

The rearrangement joins TRBV5-5 to TRBJ2-3; the D gene could be TRBD1 or TRBD2 (6 bases each). The CDR3 sequence is 16 residues long. Trimming shortened V by 4 bases and J by 0 bases, and 15 bases separated the two germline ends. Germline CDR1 is SGHKS and CDR2 is YYEKEE (reference sequence). CDR3 coding DNA: TGTGCCAGCAGCGGGGGCGGGGCCCAAAGCACAGATACGCAGTATTTT. This translates into CASSGGGAQSTDTQYF.

The chain uses TRBV19 and TRBJ1-3; 9 bases align to TRBD1. This CDR3 has 14 amino acids. Unmatched junction bases numbered 4, after V lost 6 bases and J lost 4 bases. Germline V CDR1 and CDR2: LNHDA, SQIVND (reference sequence). This CDR3 is CASSHRGQGNTIYF. The CDR3 DNA is TGTGCCAGTAGCCACAGGGGGCAAGGAAACACCATATATTTT.

Turning to this clone: The sample contains more than one DNA sequence encoding this CDR3. The J gene is TRBJ1-2, the V gene TRBV28, with a tentative D call TRBD1 (6 bases). Trimming shortened V by 6 bases and J by 6 bases, and 14 bases separated the two germline ends. From germline, CDR1 is MDHEN and CDR2 SYDVKM. The length of the CDR3 is 13 residues. CDR3 sequence: CASRGAGRDGYTF. The DNA for the CDR3 is TGTGCCAGCAGGGGGGCGGGGCGGGATGGCTACACCTTC.

The chain is built from TRBV28 and TRBJ1-3; 9 positions agree with TRBD1. This CDR3 region has 14 residues. CDR1 is MDHEN and CDR2 is SYDVKM in the germline V gene. Trimming took 10 bases from V and 4 from J; bases not matched to a gene: 8. The CDR3 DNA follows: TGTGCCACCTCGGGACAGGGAATAGGAAACACCATATATTTT. It yields the protein CATSGQGIGNTIYF.

The chain has TRBV10-3 and TRBJ1-1; D remains ambiguous. The CDR3 contains 16 residues. V lost 0 bases, J lost 5 bases, and 16 bases lay in between. Germline lookup yields CDR1 ENHRY and CDR2 SYGVKD. In nucleotides, the CDR3 is TGTGCCATCAGTGAGTCGGGGAATCCATCGGGGACTGAAGCTTTCTTT. Its translation is CAISESGNPSGTEAFF.

This sequence joins TRBV19 and TRBJ1-5; D possibly corresponds to TRBD1 (6 bases). V was cut by 1 base and J by 1 base, with 17 bases left in between. CDR3 length: 18 residues. Germline assignment: CDR1 LNHDA and CDR2 SQIVND (reference sequence). CDR3: CASSIGGAKVRSNQPQHF. In DNA form, the CDR3 reads TGTGCCAGTAGTATAGGGGGGGCGAAGGTGAGGAGCAATCAGCCCCAGCATTTT.

This chain connects TRBV28 to TRBJ2-1, with 10 positions matching TRBD2. The germline gives CDR1 MDHEN, CDR2 SYDVKM. Trimming took 4 bases from V and 9 from J; bases not matched to a gene: 9. The CDR3 totals 15 residues. CDR3 in amino acids: CASSSPAGGFGEQFF. CDR3 DNA sequence: TGTGCCAGCAGTTCTCCAGCGGGGGGGTTTGGTGAGCAGTTCTTC.

This clone has only one observation. The chain combines TRBV11-2 with TRBJ2-7; D could derive from TRBD1 or TRBD2 (5 bases each). The CDR3 length is 14 residues. Germline assignment: CDR1 SGHAT and CDR2 FQNNGV. With 1 base removed from V and 4 bases from J, the gap between germline ends came to 11 bases. The CDR3 coding sequence is TGTGCCAGCAGCTTAGGCCAGGGACGATACGAGCAGTACGTC. Residues: CASSLGQGRYEQYV.

CDR3 sequence (DNA): TGTGCCAGCAGACCGAGGGGTGGGCAGGGGATCGGCTACACCTTC. This codes for CASRPRGGQGIGYTF. The V call is TRBV6-1, the J call TRBJ1-2; the D gene is possibly TRBD1 (6 bases). Germline CDR1 and CDR2: MNHNS and SASEGT. The ends were cut back, 6 bases at V and 8 bases at J, with 22 bases in the middle. The CDR3 loop spans 15 amino acids.

The chain couples TRBV27 to TRBJ2-3, with TRBD2 identical over 8 bases. The CDR3 extends over 13 amino acids. Germline V lookup: CDR1 MNHEY, CDR2 SMNVEV (reference sequence). The V gene end was trimmed by 3 bases and the J gene end by 12 bases; junction bases not matched to a gene: 8. CDR3 sequence reads: CASSLEAGGHQYF. DNA of the CDR3: TGTGCCAGCAGTTTGGAGGCGGGGGGCCATCAGTATTTT.

The chain employs TRBV5-1 and TRBJ1-2; 7 bases fit TRBD1. Trimming at V came to 5 bases and at J to 3 bases, leaving 4 bases not matched to a gene. Germline V gene sequence: CDR1 SGHRS, CDR2 YFSETQ. This CDR3 has 13 amino acids. The CDR3 sequence: CASRRTGDYGYTF. The CDR3, as DNA: TGCGCCAGCAGACGCACAGGGGACTATGGCTACACCTTC.

The chain carries TRBV5-6 and TRBJ1-6; a weak D match, TRBD1 (5 bases). The CDR3 length is 14 residues. Germline loops: CDR1 SGHDT, CDR2 YYEEEE. V lost 3 bases and J lost 14, with 18 bases in between. CDR3 amino acids: CASSSGPFGGALHF. CDR3 DNA: TGTGCCAGCAGCTCCGGCCCTTTTGGAGGGGCCCTCCACTTT.

The chain couples TRBV6-1 to TRBJ1-2; D gene ambiguous. The germline V gene encodes CDR1 MNHNS and CDR2 SASEGT. The ends were cut back, 0 bases at V and 5 bases at J, with 13 bases in the middle. This CDR3 region has 15 residues. The DNA for the CDR3 is TGTGCCAGCAGTGAAGCTATCGGCAGTAAATATGGCTACACCTTC. Residues: CASSEAIGSKYGYTF.

The chain is built from TRBV6-5 and TRBJ2-4; 7 bases line up with TRBD1. Germline CDR1 is MNHEY and CDR2 is SVGAGI. This CDR3 has 15 amino acids. The trim removed 6 bases at V and 1 base at J, leaving 6 bases unmatched. The CDR3 region is CASSPTGSAKNIQYF. In DNA form, the CDR3 reads TGTGCCAGCAGCCCGACAGGGTCGGCCAAAAACATTCAGTACTTC.